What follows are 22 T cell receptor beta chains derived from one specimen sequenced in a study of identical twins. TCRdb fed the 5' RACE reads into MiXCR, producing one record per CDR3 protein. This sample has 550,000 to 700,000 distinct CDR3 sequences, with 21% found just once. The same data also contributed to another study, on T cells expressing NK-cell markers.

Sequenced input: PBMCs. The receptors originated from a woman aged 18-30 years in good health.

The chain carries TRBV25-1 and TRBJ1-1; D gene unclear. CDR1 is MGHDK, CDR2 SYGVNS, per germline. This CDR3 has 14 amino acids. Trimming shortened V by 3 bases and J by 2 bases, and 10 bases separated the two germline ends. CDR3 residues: CASSESWANTEAFF. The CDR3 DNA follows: TGTGCCAGCAGTGAGTCGTGGGCCAACACTGAAGCTTTCTTT.

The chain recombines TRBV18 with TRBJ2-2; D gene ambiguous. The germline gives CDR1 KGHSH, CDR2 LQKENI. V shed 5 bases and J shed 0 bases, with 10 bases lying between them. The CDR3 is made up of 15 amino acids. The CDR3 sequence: CASSSYWANTGELFF. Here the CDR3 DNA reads TGTGCCAGCTCATCCTACTGGGCGAACACCGGGGAGCTGTTTTTT.

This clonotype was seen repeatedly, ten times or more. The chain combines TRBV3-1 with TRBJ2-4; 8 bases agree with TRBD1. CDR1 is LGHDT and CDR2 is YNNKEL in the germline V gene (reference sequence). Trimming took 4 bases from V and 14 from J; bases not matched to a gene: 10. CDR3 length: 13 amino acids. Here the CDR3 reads CASSLRFSGGKYF. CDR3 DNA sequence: TGTGCCAGCAGCCTTCGATTTTCAGGGGGCAAGTACTTC.

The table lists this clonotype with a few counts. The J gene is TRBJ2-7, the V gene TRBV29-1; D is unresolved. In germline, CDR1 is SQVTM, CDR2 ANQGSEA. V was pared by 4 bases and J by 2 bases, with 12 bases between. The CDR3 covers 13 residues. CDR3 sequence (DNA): TGCAGCGTTGGGCGCCACGCTCCCTACGAGCAGTACTTC. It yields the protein CSVGRHAPYEQYF.

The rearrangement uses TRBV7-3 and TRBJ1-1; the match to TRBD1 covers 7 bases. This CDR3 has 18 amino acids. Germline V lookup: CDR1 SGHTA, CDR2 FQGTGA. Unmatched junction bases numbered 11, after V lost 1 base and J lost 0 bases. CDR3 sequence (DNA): TGTGCCAGCAGCTTAAAAGCCCCGGGACAGCCCATGAACACTGAAGCTTTCTTT. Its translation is CASSLKAPGQPMNTEAFF.

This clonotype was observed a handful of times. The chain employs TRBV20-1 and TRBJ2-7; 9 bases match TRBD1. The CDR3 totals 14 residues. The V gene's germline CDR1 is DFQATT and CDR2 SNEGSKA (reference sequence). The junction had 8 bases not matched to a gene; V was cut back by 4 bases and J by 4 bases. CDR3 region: CSATLGQGTYEQYF. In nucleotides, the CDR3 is TGCAGTGCTACCTTGGGACAGGGCACGTACGAGCAGTACTTC.

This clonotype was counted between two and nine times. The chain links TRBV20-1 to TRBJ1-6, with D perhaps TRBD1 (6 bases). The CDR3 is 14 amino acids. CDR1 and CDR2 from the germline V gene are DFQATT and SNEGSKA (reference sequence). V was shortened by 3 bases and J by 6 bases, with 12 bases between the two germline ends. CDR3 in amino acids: CSASPRGPNSPLHF. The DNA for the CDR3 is TGCAGTGCTAGCCCCAGGGGCCCTAATTCACCCCTCCACTTT.

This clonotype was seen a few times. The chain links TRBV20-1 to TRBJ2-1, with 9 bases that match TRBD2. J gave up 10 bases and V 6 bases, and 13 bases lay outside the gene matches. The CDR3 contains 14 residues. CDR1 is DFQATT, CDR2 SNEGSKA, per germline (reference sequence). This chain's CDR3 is CSAPILAGGREQFF. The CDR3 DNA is TGCAGTGCGCCGATATTGGCGGGAGGGCGCGAGCAGTTCTTC.

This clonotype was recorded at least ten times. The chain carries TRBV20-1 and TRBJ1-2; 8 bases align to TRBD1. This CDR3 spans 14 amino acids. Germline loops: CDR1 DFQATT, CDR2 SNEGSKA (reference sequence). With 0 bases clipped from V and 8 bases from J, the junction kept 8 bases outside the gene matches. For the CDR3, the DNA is TGCAGTGCTAGAGAAACAGGGGGTTTGGAAGGCTACACCTTC. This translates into CSARETGGLEGYTF.

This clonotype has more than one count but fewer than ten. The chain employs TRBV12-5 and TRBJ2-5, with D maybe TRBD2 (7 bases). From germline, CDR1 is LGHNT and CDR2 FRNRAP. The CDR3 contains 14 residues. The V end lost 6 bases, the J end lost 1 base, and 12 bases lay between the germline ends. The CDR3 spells CASGAGGAQETQYF. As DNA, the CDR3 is TGTGCTAGTGGCGCTGGGGGGGCCCAAGAGACCCAGTACTTC.

For the CDR3, the DNA is TGTGCCTGGGGCGCCAGAAGTAGCTCTTCTCGACTGTTCTTC. Its translation is CAWGARSSSSRLFF. The chain combines TRBV30 with TRBJ2-1; unclear D gene. CDR1 is GTSNPN, CDR2 SVGIG, per germline (reference sequence). The V end was cut by 5 bases, the J end by 15 bases, with 26 bases between. The CDR3 loop spans 14 amino acids.

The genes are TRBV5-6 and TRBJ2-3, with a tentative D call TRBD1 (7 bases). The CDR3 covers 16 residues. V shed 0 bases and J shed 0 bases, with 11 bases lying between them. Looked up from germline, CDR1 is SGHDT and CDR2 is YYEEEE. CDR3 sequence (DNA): TGTGCCAGCAGCTTGGCCAGGGGGACTAGCACAGATACGCAGTATTTT. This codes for CASSLARGTSTDTQYF.

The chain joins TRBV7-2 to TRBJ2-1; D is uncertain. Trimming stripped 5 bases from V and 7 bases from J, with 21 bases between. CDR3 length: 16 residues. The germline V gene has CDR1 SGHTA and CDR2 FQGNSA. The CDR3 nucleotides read TGTGCCAGCAGCATTTTAGGGCGAAGGAGCACGAATGAGCAGTTCTTC. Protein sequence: CASSILGRRSTNEQFF.

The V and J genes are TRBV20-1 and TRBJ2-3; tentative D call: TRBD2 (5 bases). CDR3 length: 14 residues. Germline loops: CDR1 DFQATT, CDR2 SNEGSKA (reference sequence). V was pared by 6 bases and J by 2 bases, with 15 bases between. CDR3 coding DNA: TGCAGTGCGATGCTTTCTAGCACCACAGATACGCAGTATTTT. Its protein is CSAMLSSTTDTQYF.

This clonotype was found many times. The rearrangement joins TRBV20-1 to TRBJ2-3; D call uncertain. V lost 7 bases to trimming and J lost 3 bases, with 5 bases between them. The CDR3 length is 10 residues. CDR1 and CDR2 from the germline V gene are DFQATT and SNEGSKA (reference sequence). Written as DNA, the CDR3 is TGCAGTGTTAAAACAGATACGCAGTATTTT. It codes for CSVKTDTQYF.

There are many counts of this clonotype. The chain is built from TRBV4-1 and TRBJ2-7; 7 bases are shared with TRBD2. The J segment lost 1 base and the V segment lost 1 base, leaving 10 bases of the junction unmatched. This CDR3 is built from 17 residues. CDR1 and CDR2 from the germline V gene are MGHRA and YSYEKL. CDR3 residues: CASSQGSGLTKSYEQYF. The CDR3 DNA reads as TGCGCCAGCAGCCAAGGTAGCGGGCTAACGAAATCCTACGAGCAGTACTTC.

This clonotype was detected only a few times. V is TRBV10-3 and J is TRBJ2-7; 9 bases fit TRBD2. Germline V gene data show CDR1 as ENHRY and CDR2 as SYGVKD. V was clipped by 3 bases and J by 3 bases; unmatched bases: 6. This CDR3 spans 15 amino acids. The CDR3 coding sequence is TGTGCCATCAGTGATCTAGCGGGAATGGTCTACGAGCAGTACTTC. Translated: CAISDLAGMVYEQYF.

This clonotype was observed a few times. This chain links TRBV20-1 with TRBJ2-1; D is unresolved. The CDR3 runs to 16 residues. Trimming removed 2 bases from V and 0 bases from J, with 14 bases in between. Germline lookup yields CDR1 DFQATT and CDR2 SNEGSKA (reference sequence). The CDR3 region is CSARSVGFNSYNEQFF. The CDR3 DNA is TGCAGTGCTAGATCGGTCGGTTTTAACTCCTACAATGAGCAGTTCTTC.

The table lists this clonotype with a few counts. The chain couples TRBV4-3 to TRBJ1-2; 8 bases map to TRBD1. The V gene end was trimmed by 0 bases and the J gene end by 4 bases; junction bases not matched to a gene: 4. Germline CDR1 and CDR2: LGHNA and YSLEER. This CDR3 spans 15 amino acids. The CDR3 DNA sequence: TGCGCCAGCAGCCAAGAAGGCCAGGGGGCCTATGGCTACACCTTC. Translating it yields CASSQEGQGAYGYTF.

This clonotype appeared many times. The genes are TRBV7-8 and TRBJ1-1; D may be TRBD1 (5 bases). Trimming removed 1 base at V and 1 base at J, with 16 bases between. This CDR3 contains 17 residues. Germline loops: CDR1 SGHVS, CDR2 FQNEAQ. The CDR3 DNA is TGTGCCAGCAGCTTAGGGAGGAGGGGAAAACAGAACACTGAAGCTTTCTTT. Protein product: CASSLGRRGKQNTEAFF.

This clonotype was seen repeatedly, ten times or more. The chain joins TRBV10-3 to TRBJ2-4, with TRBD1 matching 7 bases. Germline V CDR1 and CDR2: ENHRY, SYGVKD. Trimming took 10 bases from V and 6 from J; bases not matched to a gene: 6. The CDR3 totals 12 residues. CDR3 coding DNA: TGTGCCACCGGACAGGATCCAAACATTCAGTACTTC. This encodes CATGQDPNIQYF.

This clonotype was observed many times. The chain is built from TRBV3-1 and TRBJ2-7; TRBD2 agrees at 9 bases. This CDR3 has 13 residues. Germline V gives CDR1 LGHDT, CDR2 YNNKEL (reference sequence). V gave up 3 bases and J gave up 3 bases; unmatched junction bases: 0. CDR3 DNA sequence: TGTGCCAGCAGCCAGCGGGAGGGCTACGAGCAGTACTTC. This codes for CASSQREGYEQYF.